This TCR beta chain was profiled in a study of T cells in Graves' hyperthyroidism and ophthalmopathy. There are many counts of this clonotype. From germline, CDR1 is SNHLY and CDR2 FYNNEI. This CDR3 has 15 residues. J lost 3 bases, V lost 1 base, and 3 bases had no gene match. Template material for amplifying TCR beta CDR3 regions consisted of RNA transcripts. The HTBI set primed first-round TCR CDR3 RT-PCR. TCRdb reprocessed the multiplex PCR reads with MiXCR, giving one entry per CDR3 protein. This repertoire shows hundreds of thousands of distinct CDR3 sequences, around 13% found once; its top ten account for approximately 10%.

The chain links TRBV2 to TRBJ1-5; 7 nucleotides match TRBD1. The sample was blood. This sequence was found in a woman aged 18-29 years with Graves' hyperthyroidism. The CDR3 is CASSEDGTVNQPQHF. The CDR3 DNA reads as TGTGCCAGCAGTGAAGATGGGACAGTCAATCAGCCCCAGCATTTT.